This T cell receptor (beta chain) was documented in a study of OX40 agonist ivuxolimab in advanced cancers. Overall study context: The dose-escalation group included hepatocellular carcinoma, melanoma, renal cell carcinoma and head and neck cancer. At around 81% male, the cohort had a mean age of 60 years, ranging from about 23 to 79.

Sequencing used immunoSEQ multiplex PCR; TCRdb keeps in-frame clones, though not all of them. The repertoire holds 84,000 or so clones, with 88% as singletons. Findings and caveats of the study: The average count of expanded clones was higher among CD8+ T cells than among CD4+. Undetermined was the antigen specificity of the expanded peripheral T cells.

Concerning this clone: Its antigen is as yet unknown.

V gave up 2 bases and J gave up 4 bases, with 18 bases separating them. Germline V gene lookup returns CDR1 GTSNPN and CDR2 SVGIG (reference sequence). This CDR3 contains 15 residues. This clonotype was sampled from an adult with an advanced solid tumor such as melanoma, head and neck, liver or kidney cancer. The chain is built from TRBV30 and TRBJ2-7; D gene unclear. The material was CD4+ or CD8+ T cells sorted from blood, obtained in a trial of the OX40 agonist ivuxolimab. The CDR3 DNA is TGTGCCTGGAGTCATATTTCCTCCTTGGGGTACGAGCAGTACTTC. This sequence encodes CAWSHISSLGYEQYF.